Described below is a single TCR beta chain sequence and its context. TCRdb itself ran the RT-PCR reads through MiXCR, one entry per CDR3 protein. The sample includes 650,000 to 800,000 distinct CDR3 sequences, 13% to 15% seen only once; the top ten take 3.6%. V lost 2 bases and J lost 3; bases outside the gene matches: 4. This CDR3 comprises 16 residues. The V gene's germline CDR1 is DFQATT and CDR2 SNEGSKA (reference sequence). The chain couples TRBV20-1 to TRBJ2-1; 13 bases match TRBD2. Sequenced: memory CD4+ T cells from blood. This sequence was found in a female donor in good health, serving as a healthy control. The CDR3: CSARKGTSGNYNEQFF. In DNA form, the CDR3 reads TGCAGTGCTAGAAAGGGGACTAGCGGGAACTACAATGAGCAGTTCTTC.